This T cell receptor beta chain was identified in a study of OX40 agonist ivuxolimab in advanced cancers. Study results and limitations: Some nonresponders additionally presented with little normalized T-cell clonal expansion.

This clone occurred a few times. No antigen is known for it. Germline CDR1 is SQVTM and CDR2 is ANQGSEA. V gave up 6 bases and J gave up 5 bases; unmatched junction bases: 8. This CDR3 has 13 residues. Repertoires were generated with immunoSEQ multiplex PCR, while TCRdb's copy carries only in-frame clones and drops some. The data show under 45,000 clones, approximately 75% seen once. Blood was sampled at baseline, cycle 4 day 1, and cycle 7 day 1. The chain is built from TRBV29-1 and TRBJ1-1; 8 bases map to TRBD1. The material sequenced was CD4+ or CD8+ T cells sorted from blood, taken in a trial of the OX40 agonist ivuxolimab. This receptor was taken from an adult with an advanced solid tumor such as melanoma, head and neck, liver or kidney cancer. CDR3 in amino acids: CSVQGGPFTEAFF. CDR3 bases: TGCAGCGTACAGGGGGGACCGTTTACTGAAGCTTTCTTT.